The following is a T cell receptor beta chain sequence with its context. Its antigen remains unidentified. No much larger clonotype is one base removed from it; base qualities were not supplied. The entire isolated RNA was reverse transcribed using the High Capacity cDNA Reverse Transcription Kit, and thus expressed TCRB transcripts were sequenced. Deep immunoSEQ sequencing was applied to naive, central memory and regulatory T cell samples, giving an average of approximately 3.8 million total reads per sample. Sorted cells were lysed in RLT buffer, and RNA was extracted using DNase-treated RNeasy Micro or Mini kits according to cell number. Each cell subset was processed on its own to prevent cross-contamination, while patient and healthy donor samples were processed together. The immunoSEQ multiplex PCR was used to amplify TCRB sequences from cDNA, generating 87-bp fragments that spanned the CDR3 region. The amplicons were sequenced using the Illumina HiSeq platform. From the authors' description of their analysis: PCR bias was computationally corrected using synthetic template baselines, reads within Hamming distance 2 were collapsed, and singletons that could not be merged were discarded. Reads were aligned against IMGT so that V, D and J genes, CDR3 length and insertions or deletions at six rearrangement sites could be assigned. Within each subset, clonotype counts were normalized to the number of sorted cells before true diversity and Gini coefficients were calculated with the tcR R package. The overlap coefficient, calculated on TCRB nucleotide sequences, was used to quantify repertoire sharing. This immuneACCESS table, as held by TCRdb, lists in-frame sequences with V and J called but not all clones. Of the missing ones, under half trace to an unresolved V gene in checked studies; the others have no known cause. V and J calls and clone size come straight from that table; D and trimming were deduced from the DNA. The sample table lists 150,000 to 200,000 clones, around 9.7% of them with a count of one. The top ten hold roughly 0.72% of the sample.

The CDR3 numbers 13 residues from cysteine through phenylalanine. Just the 39-base CDR3 DNA is kept, in frame starting at base 1. Relative to germline, V is 7 bases shorter and J is 6 bases shorter, with 13 bases between their ends. Per the germline V gene, MNHEY is the CDR1 and SVGAGI is the CDR2. This entry is derived from a study of beta chain features in type 1 diabetes (dated by TCRdb to between 2017 and 2018). General notes on the study: Mean age, gender distribution, total cell number and subset yield were not different between patients and healthy donors. A total of under 140,000,000 sorted cells were examined across all samples, and the number of cells per subset was strongly correlated with RNA yield. In the study, TCRB repertoires of sorted circulating CD4+ T cell subsets from recently diagnosed type 1 diabetes patients were compared with those of matched healthy donors. Regulatory and stem cell-like memory subsets were isolated from only 8 patients and roughly eight healthy donors, whereas naive and central memory subsets came from all 30 or so donors.

From each donor, a single peripheral blood sample of 90 to 150 mL on average was drawn into heparinised tubes. A BD FACSAria II and a panel including CD45RO, CCR7, CD25, CD127, CD95 and CD27 were used to sort naive, central memory, regulatory and stem cell-like memory CD4+ T cells. All sorted populations exceeded 95% purity. PBMCs were separated immediately by Lymphoprep density gradient centrifugation and were stained directly, without being cultured. To minimize batch effects, samples were stained and sorted in pairs, one healthy donor with one patient per experiment. Overall study outcomes, separate from this receptor: Because the HLA sub-analyses included only small numbers of individuals, any influence of HLA type on TCRB rearrangement was left unresolved. Fewer insertions and more nucleotide deletions at VDJ recombination sites were observed in patients with type 1 diabetes, implying thymic rearrangement abnormalities. Naive, central memory and regulatory TCRB repertoires appeared to be more alike among patients than among healthy donors. Sequencing cDNA rather than genomic DNA could over-represent highly expressing activated cells, although activation and CD3 levels did not differ between groups. A moderate but significant shortening of TCRB CDR3 length was observed in type 1 diabetes patients in all four CD4+ subsets. Shorter templates might have been favored by PCR, but patient and control samples were amplified and corrected together, so both groups would have been affected equally by any skew.

The chain is made from TRBV6-5 and TRBJ2-1; the D gene is perhaps TRBD2, on 5 matching bases. The origin of this receptor is a woman in her twenties or thirties with type 1 diabetes. The sequenced sample was central memory CD4+ T cells from blood. The sequenced DNA is TGTGCCAGCACCCCCGGACTGATCAATGAGCAGTTCTTC. Translated, this gives CASTPGLINEQFF.